The 16 T cell receptor beta chains presented below share a single source sample, sequenced in a study of control samples from healthy donors and cancer patients. The table came from immunoSEQ multiplex PCR; TCRdb's copy has only in-frame clones and leaves some out. Here the sample spans about 150,000 clones, more than 90% being singletons. Material for sequencing was blood. These receptors were obtained from a man aged 25-45 years in good health.

The chain is built from TRBV9 and TRBJ1-2; possibly TRBD1 for D (6 bases). Germline assignment: CDR1 SGDLS and CDR2 YYNGEE. This CDR3 contains 14 residues. V lost 4 bases and J lost 8, with 18 bases in between. CDR3 bases: TGTGCCAGCAGCAAAGGTGCAGGGGATTACGGCTACACCTTC. This encodes CASSKGAGDYGYTF.

The genes are TRBV27 and TRBJ1-2; possibly TRBD1 for D (5 bases). Trimming cost V 2 bases and J 8 bases, with 21 bases left between them. The CDR3 spans 16 residues. Germline values: CDR1 MNHEY, CDR2 SMNVEV (reference sequence). The DNA for the CDR3 is TGTGCCAGCAGTTTAGGGCAGGTCACGGGGGTTATCGGCTACACCTTC. Translation gives CASSLGQVTGVIGYTF.

The chain uses TRBV14 and TRBJ1-1; D remains unclear. This CDR3 has 13 amino acids. V was cut by 3 bases and J by 0 bases, with 5 bases left in between. The V gene's germline CDR1 is SGHDN and CDR2 FVKESK. CDR3 DNA sequence: TGTGCCAGCAGCCATTCTATGAACACTGAAGCTTTCTTT. It translates to CASSHSMNTEAFF.

The chain couples TRBV30 to TRBJ1-4; D may be TRBD1 (6 bases). The V end was cut by 4 bases, the J end by 5 bases, with 11 bases between. This CDR3 has 13 amino acids. The V gene's germline CDR1 is GTSNPN and CDR2 SVGIG (reference sequence). CDR3 amino acids: CAWNWGRNEKLFF. DNA of the CDR3: TGTGCCTGGAATTGGGGGCGGAATGAAAAACTGTTTTTT.

This clone has a single count. This chain joins TRBV6-1 and TRBJ1-6; 8 nucleotides match TRBD1. CDR1 is MNHNS, CDR2 SASEGT, per germline. The CDR3 contains 18 residues. The ends lost 4 bases at V and 8 bases at J; junction bases unmatched: 16. CDR3 region: CASSALDITGGVYSPLHF. The CDR3 bases are TGTGCCAGCAGTGCACTCGATATCACAGGGGGGGTTTATTCACCCCTCCACTTT.

The rearrangement uses TRBV9 and TRBJ1-3; TRBD1 aligns across 11 bases. Germline V gene data show CDR1 as SGDLS and CDR2 as YYNGEE. With V trimmed by 4 bases and J by 1 base, 7 bases remained unmatched. The CDR3 loop spans 17 amino acids. The CDR3, as DNA: TGTGCCAGCAGCTCTACCGGGACAGGGGGTTCTGGAAACACCATATATTTT. It codes for CASSSTGTGGSGNTIYF.

CDR3 loop: CASSAIMNTEAFF. CDR3 DNA: TGCGCCAGCAGCGCGATTATGAACACTGAAGCTTTCTTT. The V and J genes are TRBV5-1 and TRBJ1-1; D is unclear. The CDR3 has 13 residues. V was trimmed by 4 bases and J by 0 bases, leaving 7 bases between them. Germline V lookup: CDR1 SGHRS, CDR2 YFSETQ.

In nucleotides, the CDR3 is TGTGCCAGCAGCACCATATATAGCGGGGGGGCTGACATTCAGTACTTC. As protein: CASSTIYSGGADIQYF. This rearrangement joins TRBV7-8 to TRBJ2-4, with TRBD2 matching 11 bases. Germline trimming cut 5 bases from V and 8 bases from J; bases unmatched to any gene: 11. The length of the CDR3 is 16 residues. The germline V gene has CDR1 SGHVS and CDR2 FQNEAQ.

The rearrangement links TRBV2 to TRBJ1-2, with D possibly TRBD1 on 5 matching bases. V dropped 10 bases and J dropped 0 bases, with 12 bases sitting between them. The CDR3 contains 13 residues. CDR1 and CDR2 from the germline V gene are SNHLY and FYNNEI. The CDR3 loop reads CATATAANYGYTF. The CDR3 bases are TGTGCCACCGCGACAGCAGCTAACTATGGCTACACCTTC.

The V and J genes are TRBV5-1 and TRBJ1-4, with TRBD1 matching 8 bases. The CDR3 totals 15 residues. Germline trimming cut 0 bases from V and 7 bases from J; bases unmatched to any gene: 5. Germline CDR1 SGHRS, CDR2 YFSETQ. CDR3 sequence reads: CASSLAGGEGEKLFF. The CDR3 region has the DNA TGCGCCAGCAGCTTGGCAGGGGGCGAGGGTGAAAAACTGTTTTTT.

The genes are TRBV3-1 (or the pseudogene TRBV3-2) and TRBJ2-2; 8 nucleotides line up with TRBD2. CDR1 is LGHDT, CDR2 YNNKEL, per germline (reference sequence). V lost 0 bases, J lost 11 bases, and 2 bases stayed unmatched. The CDR3 consists of 13 residues. The CDR3: CASSQEAGVELFF. The CDR3 nucleotides read TGTGCCAGCAGCCAAGAAGCGGGGGTAGAGCTGTTTTTT.

The chain carries TRBV28 and TRBJ1-4, with TRBD1 matching 11 bases. The CDR3 contains 20 residues. In germline, CDR1 is MDHEN, CDR2 SYDVKM. V shed 2 bases, J shed 0 bases, and the junction held 11 bases outside the gene matches. Written as DNA, the CDR3 is TGTGCCAGCAGTTTAAAAGTCCGTTCGGGACAGGGGGCAACTAATGAAAAACTGTTTTTT. Translation: CASSLKVRSGQGATNEKLFF.

The rearrangement joins TRBV24-1 to TRBJ2-1, with D unresolved. CDR3 length: 15 residues. The V gene's germline CDR1 is KGHDR and CDR2 SFDVKD. Trimming took 3 bases from V and 6 from J, leaving 14 bases between them. DNA for the CDR3: TGTGCCACCAGTGATCCCAGTGGCCCGAGCAATGAGCAGTTCTTC. This gives the protein CATSDPSGPSNEQFF.

The gene calls are TRBV5-1 and TRBJ2-3, with a tentative D call TRBD1 (5 bases). Germline CDR1 and CDR2: SGHRS and YFSETQ. V lost 4 bases and J 7 bases, leaving 13 bases between the germline ends. The CDR3 runs 13 residues. The CDR3 bases are TGCGCCAGCAGCCTCATCCTGGGGCATACGCAGTATTTT. Its protein is CASSLILGHTQYF.

This rearrangement joins TRBV5-1 to TRBJ1-1; 10 nucleotides match TRBD1. Trimming at V came to 0 bases and at J to 1 base, leaving 9 bases not matched to a gene. In germline, CDR1 is SGHRS, CDR2 YFSETQ. CDR3 size: 18 residues. The CDR3 here is CASSLVDRGLRANTEAFF. CDR3 coding DNA: TGCGCCAGCAGCTTGGTGGACAGGGGGTTAAGAGCGAACACTGAAGCTTTCTTT.

This sequence joins TRBV12-5 and TRBJ2-2; D gene uncertain. Germline V CDR1 and CDR2: LGHNT, FRNRAP. This CDR3 contains 12 residues. Trimming took 2 bases from V and 8 from J, leaving 6 bases between them. CDR3 residues: CASGLQTGELFF. The DNA of the CDR3 is TGTGCTAGTGGTTTGCAGACGGGGGAGCTGTTTTTT.